A selection of T cell receptor beta chains follows, all from one sample in a study of OX40 agonist ivuxolimab in advanced cancers. Profiled with immunoSEQ multiplex PCR; TCRdb holds only in-frame clones, not every one. This sample has tens of thousands of clones, with 76% found just once. The starting material was CD4+ or CD8+ T cells sorted from blood, obtained in a trial of the OX40 agonist ivuxolimab. The receptor source for this set is an adult with an advanced solid tumor such as melanoma, head and neck, liver or kidney cancer. Each CDR3 is given with its conserved first and last residue. The D gene is left open where the match is weak. Not all rows give a size; the values are once, few, many and, for expanded clones, a class.

TRBV19	-	TRBJ1-5	-	CASSIVGGSNQPQHF	TGTGCCAGTAGTATTGTGGGGGGGTCCAATCAGCCCCAGCATTTT
TRBV9	-	TRBJ1-4	-	CASSVVGGGEKLFF	TGTGCCAGCAGCGTAGTGGGAGGAGGTGAAAAACTGTTTTTT
TRBV30	TRBD1	TRBJ1-2	medium-sized	CAWRRGTEANYGYTF	TGTGCCTGGAGGAGGGGGACAGAAGCTAACTATGGCTACACCTTC
TRBV7-3	TRBD2	TRBJ2-1	-	CASSMSGGAWNEQFF	TGTGCCAGCAGCATGAGCGGGGGGGCCTGGAATGAGCAGTTCTTC
TRBV6-5	-	TRBJ2-3	-	CASSSLLDTQYF	TGTGCCAGCAGTTCTCTACTCGATACGCAGTATTTT
TRBV6-6	TRBD1	TRBJ2-1	-	CASGEKQGAYSEQFF	TGTGCCAGTGGGGAGAAACAGGGGGCTTATAGTGAGCAGTTCTTC
TRBV7-2	TRBD2	TRBJ2-7	few	CASSLRSAGALSEQYF	TGTGCCAGCAGCTTGCGGTCAGCGGGGGCTCTGAGCGAGCAGTACTTC
TRBV5-1	-	TRBJ1-6	-	CASRLQGNSPLHF	TGCGCCAGCAGGCTACAGGGTAATTCACCCCTCCACTTT
TRBV5-1	-	TRBJ1-2	-	CASSLALDSNLNYGYTF	TGCGCCAGCAGCTTGGCCCTGGACAGCAATCTTAACTATGGCTACACCTTC
TRBV6-6	-	TRBJ1-1	-	CASSYLRDTEAFF	TGTGCCAGCAGTTATCTGAGGGACACTGAAGCTTTCTTT
TRBV5-5	-	TRBJ2-3	-	CASSPEAGAQYF	TGTGCCAGCAGCCCTGAGGCGGGTGCGCAGTATTTT
TRBV2	TRBD1	TRBJ1-5	-	CASSGVLGGFQPQHF	TGTGCCAGCAGTGGGGTTTTAGGGGGCTTTCAGCCCCAGCATTTT
TRBV4-2	-	TRBJ1-2	once	CASSSRQANYGYTF	TGTGCCAGCAGCTCGAGACAGGCTAACTATGGCTACACCTTC
TRBV5-1	-	TRBJ1-1	-	CASSLLAPGGGTEAFF	TGCGCCAGCAGCTTGCTTGCCCCAGGAGGGGGGACTGAAGCTTTCTTT
TRBV6-1	-	TRBJ2-7	-	CASRATSGGFEQYF	TGTGCCAGCAGGGCGACGAGTGGGGGTTTCGAGCAGTACTTC
TRBV9	TRBD1	TRBJ2-7	-	CASSPGQGGPYEQYF	TGTGCCAGCAGCCCGGGACAGGGGGGACCCTACGAGCAGTACTTC
TRBV2	-	TRBJ1-2	-	CASSEAAQHYGYTF	TGTGCCAGCAGTGAAGCGGCCCAGCACTATGGCTACACCTTC
TRBV6-5	-	TRBJ1-3	few	CASSYAGNGNTIYF	TGTGCCAGCAGTTACGCAGGGAATGGAAACACCATATATTTT
TRBV7-3	-	TRBJ2-1	-	CASSLTRQHEQFF	TGTGCCAGCAGCTTAACGAGACAGCATGAGCAGTTCTTC
TRBV10-3	-	TRBJ2-1	-	CAISVLDGRDEQFF	TGTGCCATCAGTGTCCTGGACGGGCGGGATGAGCAGTTCTTC
TRBV6-5	-	TRBJ1-2	-	CASRQTLTSAGGYTF	TGTGCCAGCAGGCAAACCTTGACAAGCGCCGGTGGCTACACCTTC
TRBV2	TRBD2	TRBJ2-1	once	CASSELDERGPDNEQFF	TGTGCCAGCAGTGAACTCGACGAGCGGGGGCCCGACAATGAGCAGTTCTTC
TRBV6-5	-	TRBJ1-2	-	CASSYSGHLPEYGYTF	TGTGCCAGCAGTTACTCGGGACATCTCCCCGAATATGGCTACACCTTC
TRBV5-6	TRBD1	TRBJ1-4	-	CASRGTGMSEKLFF	TGTGCCAGCAGAGGGACAGGAATGTCGGAAAAACTGTTTTTT
TRBV5-1	TRBD1	TRBJ1-1	-	CASSSQTGTSTEAFF	TGCGCCAGCAGCTCCCAGACAGGGACCAGCACTGAAGCTTTCTTT
TRBV7-7	TRBD2	TRBJ2-1	-	CASSSGLAGGNEQFF	TGTGCTAGCAGCTCGGGACTAGCGGGGGGTAATGAGCAGTTCTTC
TRBV10-3	-	TRBJ2-7	-	CAINRDTNYEQYF	TGTGCCATTAACCGGGACACCAACTACGAGCAGTACTTC
TRBV20-1	TRBD2	TRBJ2-5	-	CSEVAGGTQYF	TGCAGTGAGGTAGCGGGGGGAACCCAGTACTTC
TRBV7-6	-	TRBJ2-7	few	CASSTSLVAGVYEQYF	TGTGCCAGCAGCACAAGCCTTGTGGCAGGGGTCTACGAGCAGTACTTC